The TCR beta chain described here comes from a study of T cell responses to AZD1222 COVID-19 vaccine. Whole-study findings and limits: Among those given AZD1222, only 6 or 7 were seropositive at baseline.

A note on this clone: Its target is unknown.

The protocol was immunoSEQ multiplex PCR, while the TCRdb copy is restricted to in-frame clones and leaves out a portion. In the table there are about 140,000 clones, 80% to 95% of which are singletons. The CDR3 contains 14 residues. Second-dose timings of about 4 or about 12 weeks were pooled. The input for sequencing was peripheral blood, taken 28 days after the second AZD1222 dose. This TCR derives from an adult who received the AZD1222 COVID-19 vaccine. The gene calls are TRBV21-1 and TRBJ2-4; TRBD2 is taken as the D call from the table, unchecked against the DNA. TRBV21-1 represents a pseudogene. The CDR3 sequence: CASSAPKTIIVQYF. CDR3 bases: TGTGCCAGCAGCGCACCAAAGACTATTATCGTTCAGTACTTC.